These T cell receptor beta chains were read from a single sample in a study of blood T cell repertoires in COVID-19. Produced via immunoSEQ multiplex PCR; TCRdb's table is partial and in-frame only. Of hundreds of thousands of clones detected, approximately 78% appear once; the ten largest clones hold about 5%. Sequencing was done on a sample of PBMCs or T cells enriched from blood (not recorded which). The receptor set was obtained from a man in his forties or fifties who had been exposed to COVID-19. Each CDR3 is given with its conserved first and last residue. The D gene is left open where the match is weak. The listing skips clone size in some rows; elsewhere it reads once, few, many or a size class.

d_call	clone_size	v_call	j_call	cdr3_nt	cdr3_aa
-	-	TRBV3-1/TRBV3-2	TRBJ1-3	TGTGCCAGCAGCCAATATGCCGTTAAACGGAGCTCTGGAAACACCATATATTTT	CASSQYAVKRSSGNTIYF
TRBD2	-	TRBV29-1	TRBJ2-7	TGCAGCGTTGGATTTGGGGCGGGAGGGCCGTTTGAGCAGTACTTC	CSVGFGAGGPFEQYF
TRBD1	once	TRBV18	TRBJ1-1	TGTGCCAGCTCACGCATACAGGGGGAATATGCTGAAGCTTTCTTT	CASSRIQGEYAEAFF
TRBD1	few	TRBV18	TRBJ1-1	TGTGCCAGCTCACCACCGAACAGGGGGCAGGGTGCTGAAGCTTTCTTT	CASSPPNRGQGAEAFF
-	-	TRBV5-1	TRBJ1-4	TGCGCCAGCAGCTTGGAGTGGAGACCTGAAAAACTGTTTTTT	CASSLEWRPEKLFF
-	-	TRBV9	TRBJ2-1	TGTGCCAGCAGCGTAACTAGCCCCCATGAGCAGTTCTTC	CASSVTSPHEQFF
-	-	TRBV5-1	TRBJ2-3	TGCGCCAGCAGCTTTTCGAGGGAGTATCGCACAGATACGCAGTATTTT	CASSFSREYRTDTQYF
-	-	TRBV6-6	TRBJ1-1	TGTGCCAGCAGTCCAATTCGGGGTAACACTGAAGCTTTCTTT	CASSPIRGNTEAFF
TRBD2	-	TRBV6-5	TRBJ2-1	TGTGCCAGCAGTTACAGACTAGCGGCCTACAATGAGCAGTTCTTC	CASSYRLAAYNEQFF
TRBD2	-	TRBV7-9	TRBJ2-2	TGTGCCAGCAGCGCGGGAGTTTCCACCGGGGAGCTGTTTTTT	CASSAGVSTGELFF
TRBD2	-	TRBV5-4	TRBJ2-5	TGTGCCAGCAGCTTATTTAAATCGGCGGGAGGTAGAGAGACCCAGTACTTC	CASSLFKSAGGRETQYF
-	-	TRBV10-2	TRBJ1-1	TGCGCCAGCCTGGGGGGACGGATGCACACTGAAGCTTTCTTT	CASLGGRMHTEAFF
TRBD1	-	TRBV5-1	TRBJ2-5	TGCGCCAGCAGCTTTGGGACAGGGGCAGCGGAGACCCAGTACTTC	CASSFGTGAAETQYF
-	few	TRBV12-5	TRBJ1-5	TGTGCTAGTGGTCCCTATCGGCCCCAGCATTTT	CASGPYRPQHF
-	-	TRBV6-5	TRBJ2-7	TGTGCCAGCAGTTACGGACATCAGACGTACGAGCAGTACTTC	CASSYGHQTYEQYF
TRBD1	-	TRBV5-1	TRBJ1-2	TGCGCCAGCAGCTTGGAGGGACAGCTACCCAATGGCTACACCTTC	CASSLEGQLPNGYTF
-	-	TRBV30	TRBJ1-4	TGTGCCTGGAGTATAGCTGAAAAACTGTTTTTT	CAWSIAEKLFF
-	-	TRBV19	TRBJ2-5	TGTGCCAGTAGTGAGGGCGGGGTCGAAGAGACCCAGTACTTC	CASSEGGVEETQYF
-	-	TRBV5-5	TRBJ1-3	TGTGCCAGCAGCTTGGCAGGCTCAACTGGAAACACCATATATTTT	CASSLAGSTGNTIYF
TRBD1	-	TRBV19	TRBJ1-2	TGTGCCAGTAGTATGAGACAGGGGGCCGGGCGTCGCTACACCTTC	CASSMRQGAGRRYTF
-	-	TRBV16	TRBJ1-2	TGTGCCAGCAGCCATGGTCAGGGGATTTTCGGCTACACCTTC	CASSHGQGIFGYTF
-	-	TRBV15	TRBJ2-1	TGTGCCACCAGCAGAGATCTACTAGCCGGTGAGCAGTTCTTC	CATSRDLLAGEQFF
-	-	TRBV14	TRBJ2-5	TGTGCCAGCAGCCCACCCTCGGCTAACGTACTATCAGAGACCCAGTACTTC	CASSPPSANVLSETQYF
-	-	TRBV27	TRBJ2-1	TGTGCCAGCAGGGGGGGTGCCCACAATGAGCAGTTCTTC	CASRGGAHNEQFF
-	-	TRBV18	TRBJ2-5	TGTGCCAGCTCACCGAAGAACAGGGAAGAGACCCAGTACTTC	CASSPKNREETQYF
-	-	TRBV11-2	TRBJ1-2	TGTGCCAGCAGCTCCAACAGGGCTGGCTACACCTTC	CASSSNRAGYTF
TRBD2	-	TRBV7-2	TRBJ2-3	TGTGCCAGCAGCCCGCCATGGCTAGCGGGAGTAGAGGCAGATACGCAGTATTTT	CASSPPWLAGVEADTQYF
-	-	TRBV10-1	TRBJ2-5	TGCGCCAGCAGTGAGCCAGGGGAGCAGGAGACCCAGTACTTC	CASSEPGEQETQYF
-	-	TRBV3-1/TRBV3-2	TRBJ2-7	TGTGCCAGCAGCCAAAATTTCGGGTTTGGGCAGTACTTC	CASSQNFGFGQYF
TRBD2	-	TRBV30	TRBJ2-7	TGTGCCTGGAGTGCGGGGGGTAGGGAGCAGTACTTC	CAWSAGGREQYF
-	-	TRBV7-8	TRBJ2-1	TGTGCCAGCAGCTTCCTACAGTATGAGCAGTTCTTC	CASSFLQYEQFF
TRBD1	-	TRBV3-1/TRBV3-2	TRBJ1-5	TGTGCCAGCAGCCAGTTCCCACCGGGACAGGGGGTGGGACAGCCCCAGCATTTT	CASSQFPPGQGVGQPQHF
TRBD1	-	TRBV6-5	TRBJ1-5	TGTGCCTGTCAGACAGGGATTCGCCCTCAGCCCCAGCATTTT	CACQTGIRPQPQHF
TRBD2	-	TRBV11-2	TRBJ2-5	TGTGCCAGCACAACGGTGGGGGGGCAAGAGACCCAGTACTTC	CASTTVGGQETQYF
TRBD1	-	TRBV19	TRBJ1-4	TGTGCCAGTAGTCGACAGGGTGGGAATGAAAAACTGTTTTTT	CASSRQGGNEKLFF
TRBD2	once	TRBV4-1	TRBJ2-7	TGCGCCAGCAGCCATGGACTAGCGGGAGTGAGGTACGAGCAGTACTTC	CASSHGLAGVRYEQYF
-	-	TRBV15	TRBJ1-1	TGTGCCACCAGCAGACCTCAGGGGATGGACACTGAAGCTTTCTTT	CATSRPQGMDTEAFF
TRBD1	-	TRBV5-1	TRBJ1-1	TGCGCCAGCAGCGGTCAGGGGGCGCGACTAGCTTTCTTT	CASSGQGARLAFF
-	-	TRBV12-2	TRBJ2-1	TGTGCAAGTCGCTTAGCAGGGACTAGCGGGAGCCCCTACAATGAGCAGTTCTTC	CASRLAGTSGSPYNEQFF
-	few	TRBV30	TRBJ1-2	TGTGCCTGGAGTGTGAGCAGGGGTGATGGCTACACCTTC	CAWSVSRGDGYTF
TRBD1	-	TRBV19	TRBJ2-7	TGTGCCAGTAGTACAGGGGGCTACGAGCAGTACTTC	CASSTGGYEQYF
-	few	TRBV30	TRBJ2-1	TGTGCCTGGACCTTGAGGGAAAATGAGCAGTTCTTC	CAWTLRENEQFF
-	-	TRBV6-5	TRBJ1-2	TGTGCCAGCAGCGGACAGATTAACTATGGCTACACCTTC	CASSGQINYGYTF
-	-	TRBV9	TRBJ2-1	TGTGCCAGCAGCGTAGTCCTAGCCGGGGATGAGCAGTTCTTC	CASSVVLAGDEQFF
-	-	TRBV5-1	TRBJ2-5	TGCGCCAGCAGCCCCGCCTCTGGGGGGGAGACCCAGTACTTC	CASSPASGGETQYF
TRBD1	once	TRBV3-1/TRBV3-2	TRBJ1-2	TGTGCCAGCAGCCAAGGGCGCGGGACAGGGAGCTGGAACACCTTC	CASSQGRGTGSWNTF